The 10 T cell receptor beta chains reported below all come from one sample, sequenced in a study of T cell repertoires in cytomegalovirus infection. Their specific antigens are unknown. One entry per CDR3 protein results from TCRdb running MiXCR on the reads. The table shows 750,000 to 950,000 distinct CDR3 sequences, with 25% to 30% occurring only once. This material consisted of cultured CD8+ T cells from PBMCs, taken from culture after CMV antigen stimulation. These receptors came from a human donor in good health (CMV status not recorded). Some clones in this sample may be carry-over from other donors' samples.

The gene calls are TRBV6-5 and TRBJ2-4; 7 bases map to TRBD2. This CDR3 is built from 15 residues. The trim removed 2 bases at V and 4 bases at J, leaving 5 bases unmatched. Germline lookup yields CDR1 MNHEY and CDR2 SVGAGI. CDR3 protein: CASSYGGGTKNIQYF. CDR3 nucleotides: TGTGCCAGCAGTTACGGGGGGGGGACTAAAAACATTCAGTACTTC.

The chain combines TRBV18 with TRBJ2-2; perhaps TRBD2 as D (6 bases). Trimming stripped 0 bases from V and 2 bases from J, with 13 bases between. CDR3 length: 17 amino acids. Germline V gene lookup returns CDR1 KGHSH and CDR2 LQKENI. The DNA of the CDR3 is TGTGCCAGCTCACCACCAGGCGGGGTCCCCAACACCGGGGAGCTGTTTTTT. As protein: CASSPPGGVPNTGELFF.

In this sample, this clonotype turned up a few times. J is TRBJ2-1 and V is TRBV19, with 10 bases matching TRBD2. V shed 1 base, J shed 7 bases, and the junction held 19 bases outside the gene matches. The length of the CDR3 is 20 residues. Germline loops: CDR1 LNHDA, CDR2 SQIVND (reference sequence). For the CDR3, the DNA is TGTGCCAGTAGTATAGCCGGGGAGTTCTGGGAGCGGGGGGGTTTAAATGAGCAGTTCTTC. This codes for CASSIAGEFWERGGLNEQFF.

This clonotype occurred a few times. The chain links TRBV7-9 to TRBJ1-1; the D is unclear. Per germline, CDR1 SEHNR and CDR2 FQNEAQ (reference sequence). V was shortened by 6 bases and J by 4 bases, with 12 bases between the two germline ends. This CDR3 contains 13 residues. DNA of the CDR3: TGTGCCAGCAGGAAAGGGCCCGCCACTGAAGCTTTCTTT. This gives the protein CASRKGPATEAFF.

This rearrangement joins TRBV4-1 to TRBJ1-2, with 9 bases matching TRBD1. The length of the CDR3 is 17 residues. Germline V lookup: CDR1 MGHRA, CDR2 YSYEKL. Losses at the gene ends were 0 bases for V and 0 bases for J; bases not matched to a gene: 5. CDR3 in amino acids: CASSQEGQGSANYGYTF. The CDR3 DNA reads TGCGCCAGCAGCCAAGAGGGACAGGGCTCCGCTAACTATGGCTACACCTTC.

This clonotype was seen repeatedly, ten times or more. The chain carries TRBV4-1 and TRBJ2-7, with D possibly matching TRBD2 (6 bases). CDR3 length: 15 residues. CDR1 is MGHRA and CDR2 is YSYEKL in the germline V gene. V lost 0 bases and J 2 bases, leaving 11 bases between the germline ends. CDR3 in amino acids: CASSQDRTGAYEQYF. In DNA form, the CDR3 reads TGCGCCAGCAGCCAAGATCGTACGGGGGCCTACGAGCAGTACTTC.

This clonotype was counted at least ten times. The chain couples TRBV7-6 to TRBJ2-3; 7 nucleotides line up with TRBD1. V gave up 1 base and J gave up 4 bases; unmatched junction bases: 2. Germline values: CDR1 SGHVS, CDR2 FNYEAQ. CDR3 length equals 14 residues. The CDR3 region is CASSLGGGPDTQYF. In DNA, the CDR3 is TGTGCCAGCAGCTTAGGAGGGGGCCCAGATACGCAGTATTTT.

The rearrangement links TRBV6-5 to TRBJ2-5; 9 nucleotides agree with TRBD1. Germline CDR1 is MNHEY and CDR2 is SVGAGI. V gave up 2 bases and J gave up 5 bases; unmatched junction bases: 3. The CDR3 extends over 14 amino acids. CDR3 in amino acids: CASSYGQGFETQYF. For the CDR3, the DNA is TGTGCCAGCAGTTACGGACAGGGGTTTGAGACCCAGTACTTC.

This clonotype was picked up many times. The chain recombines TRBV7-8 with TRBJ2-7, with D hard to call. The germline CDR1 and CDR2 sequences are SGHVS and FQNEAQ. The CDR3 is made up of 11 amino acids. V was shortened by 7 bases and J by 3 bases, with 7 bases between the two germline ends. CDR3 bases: TGTGCCAGCATGCGAGGCTACGAGCAGTACGTC. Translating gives CASMRGYEQYV.

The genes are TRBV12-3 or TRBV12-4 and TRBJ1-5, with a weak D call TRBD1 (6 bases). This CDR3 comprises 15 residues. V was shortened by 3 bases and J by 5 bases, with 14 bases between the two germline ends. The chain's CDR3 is CASSFRRQDDQPQHF. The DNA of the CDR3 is TGTGCCAGCAGTTTTCGGAGACAGGATGATCAGCCCCAGCATTTT.